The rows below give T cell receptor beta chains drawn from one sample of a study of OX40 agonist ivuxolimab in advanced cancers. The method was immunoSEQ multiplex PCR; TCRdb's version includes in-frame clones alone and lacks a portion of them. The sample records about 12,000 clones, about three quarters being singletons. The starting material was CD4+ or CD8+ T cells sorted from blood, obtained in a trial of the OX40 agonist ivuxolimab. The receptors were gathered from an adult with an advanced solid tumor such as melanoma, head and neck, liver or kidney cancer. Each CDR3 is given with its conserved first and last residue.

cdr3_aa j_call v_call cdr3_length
CASSLAGPTDTQYF TRBJ2-3 TRBV6-5 14
CASRAGTEAFF TRBJ1-1 TRBV6-1 11
CASSQIPGTSAVQETQYF TRBJ2-5 TRBV4-3 18
CASSLGGQLNEKLFF TRBJ1-4 TRBV7-6 15
CATSRDTRQILYGYTF TRBJ1-2 TRBV15 16
CASQPGQSYEQYF TRBJ2-7 TRBV28 13
CASTPRGSGYGTDTQYF TRBJ2-3 TRBV28 17
CASRSDGYTF TRBJ1-2 TRBV2 10
CALLRGHEQYF TRBJ2-7 TRBV7-2 11
CASSLTGLNEQFF TRBJ2-1 TRBV7-9 13
CASSQGYGLAGVLDEQFF TRBJ2-1 TRBV14 18
CASSISSGSYEQYF TRBJ2-7 TRBV11-2 14
CASSAEREPVETQYF TRBJ2-5 TRBV19 15
CASSLATGMYNEQFF TRBJ2-1 TRBV7-9 15
CASSLGGFEQFF TRBJ2-1 TRBV27 12
CASSGRETQYF TRBJ2-5 TRBV18 11
CASRPYTGNSEQYF TRBJ2-7 TRBV27 14
CASSWSGVTDTQYF TRBJ2-3 TRBV7-6 14
CASSLWGWDRSYEQYF TRBJ2-7 TRBV5-6 16
CASTRTSGTDTQYF TRBJ2-3 TRBV6-6 14
CASSQEDNSYEQYF TRBJ2-7 TRBV5-4 14
CASSLNGLAGGYNEQFF TRBJ2-1 TRBV11-1 17
CASSYRDRAGYEQYF TRBJ2-7 TRBV6-5 15
CASSANRYYEQYF TRBJ2-7 TRBV6-1 13
CASSTSGILTDTQYF TRBJ2-3 TRBV9 15
CASSSLAGPSYNEQFF TRBJ2-1 TRBV28 16
CATSSRTGGLGNTGELFF TRBJ2-2 TRBV15 18
CASSHPEWTSGSYEQYF TRBJ2-7 TRBV4-1 17
CASGSGVDEQFF TRBJ2-1 TRBV19 12
CASSSDREERTDTQYF TRBJ2-3 TRBV6-6 16
CASCQRTGYNEQFF TRBJ2-1 TRBV27 14
CASSQELAASNEQFF TRBJ2-1 TRBV4-1 15
CASSPTSRAGAYEQYF TRBJ2-7 TRBV4-3 16
CASSDGTRADTQYF TRBJ2-3 TRBV5-4 14
CASSLGSNTQYF TRBJ2-3 TRBV27 12
CASRGLRVARETQYF TRBJ2-5 TRBV2 15